The TCR beta chain under discussion was sequenced for a study of patients and donors after allogeneic stem cell transplantation. V was pared by 3 bases and J by 7 bases, with 10 bases of the junction left unmatched. Germline CDR1 reads PRHDT; CDR2 reads FYEKMQ (reference sequence). This CDR3 spans 17 amino acids. MiXCR was run by TCRdb on the RT-PCR reads, yielding one entry per CDR3 protein. In the table there are 800,000 to 1,000,000 distinct CDR3 sequences, about a sixth of which are singletons. The chain carries TRBV13 and TRBJ2-1, with 12 bases identical to TRBD2. Sequencing was done on a sample of blood, either unsorted or a sorted T cell fraction (not recorded which). The sequence was collected from a human donor who was either an allogeneic HSCT recipient or a stem cell or donor lymphocyte infusion donor (not recorded which). It is not recorded whose cells these are; they may come from a transplant donor. DNA for the CDR3: TGTGCCAGCAGCTTCGACCCACTAGCGGGAGGTCCGAATGAGCAGTTCTTC. Protein sequence: CASSFDPLAGGPNEQFF.